The 21 T cell receptor beta chains below come from one sample, sequenced in a study of blood T cell repertoires in COVID-19. Assay: immunoSEQ multiplex PCR; the TCRdb copy retains only in-frame clones and omits some. The sample consists of about 270,000 clones, about 87% of them appearing once. Sequencing input: PBMCs or T cells enriched from blood (not recorded which). The origin of the receptors is a woman in her twenties or thirties with acute COVID-19.

J is TRBJ2-1 and V is TRBV14; the match to TRBD2 covers 12 bases. Unmatched junction bases numbered 4, after V lost 6 bases and J lost 4 bases. This CDR3 comprises 15 residues. Germline V gene sequence: CDR1 SGHDN, CDR2 FVKESK. CDR3: CASREGLAGYNEQFF. Written as DNA, the CDR3 is TGTGCCAGCAGGGAAGGACTAGCGGGATACAATGAGCAGTTCTTC.

This chain uses TRBV28 with TRBJ2-2, with 9 positions matching TRBD1. The CDR3 sequence is 16 residues long. CDR1 and CDR2 (germline): MDHEN, SYDVKM. The J segment lost 0 bases and the V segment lost 7 bases, leaving 6 bases of the junction unmatched. CDR3 loop: CASTLDRGTNTGELFF. In DNA form, the CDR3 reads TGTGCCAGCACCCTGGACAGGGGAACGAACACCGGGGAGCTGTTTTTT. Based on the CDR3 plus reference TRBV28 and TRBJ2-2, the full variable domain is DVKVTQSSRYLVKRTGEKVFLECVQDMDHENMFWYRQDPGLGLRLIYFSYDVKMKEKGDIPEGYSVSREKKERFSLILESASTNQTSMYLCASTLDRGTNTGELFFGEGSRLTVL.

This clone occurred a few times. The V and J genes are TRBV3-1 (or the pseudogene TRBV3-2) and TRBJ2-7, with 8 nucleotides matching TRBD2. Germline V gene sequence: CDR1 LGHDT, CDR2 YNNKEL (reference sequence). After removal of 4 bases from V and 3 bases from J, the junction contained 11 bases not matched to a gene. The CDR3 has 16 amino acids. Here the CDR3 reads CASSRELADVIYEQYF. CDR3 nucleotide sequence: TGTGCCAGCAGCCGTGAACTAGCGGACGTTATCTACGAGCAGTACTTC.

The chain has TRBV11-3 and TRBJ2-1, with TRBD2 identical over 14 bases. In germline, CDR1 is SGHNT, CDR2 YENEEA. The length of the CDR3 is 17 residues. With 1 base clipped from V and 9 bases from J, the junction kept 8 bases outside the gene matches. CDR3 loop: CASSLGGLAGESAEQFF. Written as DNA, the CDR3 is TGTGCCAGCAGCTTAGGGGGACTAGCGGGAGAGTCGGCTGAGCAGTTCTTC.

The V call is TRBV28, the J call TRBJ1-2; TRBD1 is a possible D gene (5 bases). The ends were cut back, 1 base at V and 4 bases at J, with 13 bases in the middle. This CDR3 has 15 amino acids. Germline loops: CDR1 MDHEN, CDR2 SYDVKM. CDR3 amino acids: CASSLLQGPSYGYTF. The CDR3 region has the DNA TGTGCCAGCAGTTTATTGCAGGGTCCATCCTATGGCTACACCTTC.

The rearrangement joins TRBV2 to TRBJ2-2; 8 bases match TRBD2. This CDR3 has 15 residues. Unmatched junction bases numbered 4, after V lost 3 bases and J lost 4 bases. Germline assignment: CDR1 SNHLY and CDR2 FYNNEI. The CDR3 here is CASSEGLAGTGELFF. CDR3 in DNA: TGTGCCAGCAGTGAGGGGCTAGCGGGCACCGGGGAGCTGTTTTTT. Full variable domain (outside the CDR3, taken from reference TRBV2 and TRBJ2-2): EPEVTQTPSHQVTQMGQEVILRCVPISNHLYFYWYRQILGQKVEFLVSFYNNEISEKSEIFDDQFSVERPDGSNFTLKIRSTKLEDSAMYFCASSEGLAGTGELFFGEGSRLTVL.

V is TRBV11-3 and J is TRBJ2-1; weak D call: TRBD2 (6 bases). Germline CDR1 is SGHNT and CDR2 is YENEEA. The CDR3 spans 14 residues. V lost 1 base to trimming and J lost 9 bases, with 13 bases between them. The CDR3 reads CASSLGWRGGEQFF. The CDR3 nucleotides read TGTGCCAGCAGCTTAGGTTGGAGGGGTGGTGAGCAGTTCTTC.

The V call is TRBV5-1, the J call TRBJ2-2; 7 nucleotides line up with TRBD1. V was clipped by 4 bases and J by 3 bases; unmatched bases: 6. The CDR3 consists of 15 residues. Germline-derived CDR1 and CDR2 are SGHRS and YFSETQ. The CDR3 region is CASSRAGGDTGELFF. DNA of the CDR3: TGCGCCAGCAGCCGGGCAGGGGGTGACACCGGGGAGCTGTTTTTT.

The V call is TRBV5-5, the J call TRBJ2-5; tentatively, D is TRBD2 (6 bases). The CDR3 covers 16 residues. Trimming took 3 bases from V and 7 from J, leaving 22 bases between them. CDR1 is SGHKS and CDR2 is YYEKEE in the germline V gene (reference sequence). CDR3 DNA sequence: TGTGCCAGCAGCTCCCCCCCCGGGACTCCCGAGGGGACCCAGTACTTC. Residues: CASSSPPGTPEGTQYF.

This clone was found once. The gene calls are TRBV6-7 and TRBJ2-2; 10 bases match TRBD2. TRBV6-7 belongs to the ORF category, with a function that is uncertain. V was pared by 2 bases and J by 5 bases, with 5 bases of the junction left unmatched. The length of the CDR3 is 16 residues. The CDR3 is CASSYGTSGKTGELFF. CDR3 DNA: TGTGCCAGCAGTTACGGTACTAGCGGGAAAACCGGGGAGCTGTTTTTT.

The chain recombines TRBV27 with TRBJ2-1; 10 nucleotides match TRBD2. V trimming: 5 bases; J trimming: 6 bases; junction bases outside the gene matches: 4. Per the germline V gene, CDR1 is MNHEY and CDR2 is SMNVEV (reference sequence). The CDR3 runs to 14 residues. The chain's CDR3 is CASSRAGGGNEQFF. The CDR3, as DNA: TGTGCCAGCAGTCGAGCGGGAGGGGGCAATGAGCAGTTCTTC.

The V and J genes are TRBV6-2 or TRBV6-3 and TRBJ2-3; TRBD1 agrees at 9 bases. CDR1 MNHEY and CDR2 SVGEGT come from the germline V gene. The CDR3 totals 17 residues. The junction had 7 bases not matched to a gene; V was cut back by 2 bases and J by 1 base. The CDR3: CASSYPNGQGRTDTQYF. CDR3 coding DNA: TGTGCCAGCAGTTACCCCAACGGACAGGGGCGCACAGATACGCAGTATTTT.

The V and J genes are TRBV12-3 or TRBV12-4 and TRBJ2-3; weak D call: TRBD2 (5 bases). V dropped 2 bases and J dropped 6 bases, with 9 bases sitting between them. The length of the CDR3 is 13 residues. CDR3: CASSLLEGDTQYF. The CDR3 nucleotides are TGTGCCAGCAGTTTACTAGAGGGCGATACGCAGTATTTT.

This clone was seen more than once but under ten times. V usage is TRBV5-4 and J usage is TRBJ1-1; tentative D call: TRBD1 (5 bases). The germline V gene has CDR1 SGHNT and CDR2 YYREEE (reference sequence). This CDR3 region has 13 residues. Deletions cut 4 bases from V and 4 bases from J, with 11 bases between. CDR3 sequence (DNA): TGTGCCAGCAGCAGCCCCGGGGGCACTGAAGCTTTCTTT. Amino acid sequence: CASSSPGGTEAFF.

The V gene is TRBV2, the J gene TRBJ1-5; TRBD1 matches 7 bases. The V gene's germline CDR1 is SNHLY and CDR2 FYNNEI. The V segment lost 4 bases and the J segment 6 bases; nucleotides outside the gene matches: 9. The CDR3 loop spans 15 amino acids. The CDR3 spells CASSGTGGYAQPQHF. Here the CDR3 DNA reads TGTGCCAGCAGTGGGACAGGAGGATATGCTCAGCCCCAGCATTTT.

This chain connects TRBV28 to TRBJ2-7; D might be TRBD1 (6 bases). Germline CDR1 reads MDHEN; CDR2 reads SYDVKM. The CDR3 covers 14 residues. Trimming removed 2 bases at V and 2 bases at J, with 10 bases between. The CDR3 reads CASSLEQGPYEQYF. The CDR3 coding sequence is TGTGCCAGCAGTTTAGAGCAGGGGCCCTACGAGCAGTACTTC.

This clone was counted once. The rearrangement links TRBV6-4 to TRBJ2-3; D is perhaps TRBD1 (6 bases). The germline CDR1 and CDR2 sequences are MRHNA and SNTAGT. Between the trimmed V and J ends, which lost 2 bases and 1 base, there was a span of 13 bases. The CDR3 consists of 16 residues. CDR3 residues: CASSDEDRSGTDTQYF. The CDR3 nucleotides are TGTGCCAGCAGTGACGAAGACAGGTCGGGCACAGATACGCAGTATTTT.

The CDR3 bases are TGCGCCAGCAGCCAAACGGGGACTAGCGGGAGCTCCTACAATGAGCAGTTCTTC. This encodes CASSQTGTSGSSYNEQFF. V is TRBV4-1 and J is TRBJ2-1; 14 nucleotides agree with TRBD2. Germline values: CDR1 MGHRA, CDR2 YSYEKL. CDR3 length: 18 amino acids. The V and J ends lost 2 bases and 0 bases, in that order; junction bases with no gene match: 3.

This chain uses TRBV27 with TRBJ2-3; tentative D call: TRBD1 (6 bases). Germline lookup yields CDR1 MNHEY and CDR2 SMNVEV (reference sequence). The CDR3 totals 13 residues. V lost 6 bases and J 6 bases, leaving 13 bases between the germline ends. The CDR3 DNA reads as TGTGCCAGCAGGCAGGGGCTTTGGGATACGCAGTATTTT. Translation gives CASRQGLWDTQYF.

This clone is a singleton in its sample. The genes are TRBV9 and TRBJ2-2; TRBD1 matches at 7 bases. Germline trimming cut 4 bases from V and 0 bases from J; bases unmatched to any gene: 6. The CDR3 totals 16 residues. Per germline, CDR1 SGDLS and CDR2 YYNGEE. The CDR3 sequence: CASSPQTGPNTGELFF. Written as DNA, the CDR3 is TGTGCCAGCAGCCCCCAGACAGGGCCGAACACCGGGGAGCTGTTTTTT.

The chain has TRBV5-1 and TRBJ1-2, with 11 bases lining up with TRBD1. The CDR3 spans 15 residues. V dropped 4 bases and J dropped 4; count of bases not matched to a gene: 6. The germline CDR1 and CDR2 sequences are SGHRS and YFSETQ. CDR3 in amino acids: CASSLNGQGAYGYTF. In DNA, the CDR3 is TGCGCCAGCAGCCTCAACGGACAGGGGGCCTATGGCTACACCTTC.